This TCR beta chain emerged from a study of blood T cell repertoires in COVID-19. Across the whole study: Researchers got acute and convalescent COVID-19 samples from the United States, Italy and Spain. T cells, B-cell-depleted T cells, or PBMCs provided the cDNA or gDNA that served as material.

Methods used by the authors: Reference gene primer amplification yielded estimated nucleated cell counts. Using immunoSEQ multiplex PCR, the repertoire was profiled, and TCRdb retains in-frame clones only, with some absent. V and J calls and clone size are copied from that table; D and trimming were computed from the DNA. The sample lists 100,000 to 150,000 clones; around nine tenths were seen once. The CDR3 extends over 15 amino acids. Germline assignment: CDR1 MNHEY and CDR2 SVGAGI. V shed 0 bases, J shed 7 bases, and the junction held 5 bases outside the gene matches. Patients in Seattle were enrolled during active infection, then followed longitudinally.

The V gene is TRBV6-5, the J gene TRBJ2-1; 8 bases map to TRBD2. Sequencing was carried out using peripheral blood. The receptor was isolated from an older woman with COVID-19, enrolled during active disease. The CDR3 spells CASSYSRGGQNEQFF. In nucleotides, the CDR3 is TGTGCCAGCAGTTACTCACGGGGGGGCCAGAATGAGCAGTTCTTC.